This T cell receptor beta chain was documented in a study of cytomegalovirus exposure and HLA in healthy donors (dated by TCRdb to the late 2010s). For the wider study: An earlier analysis of 587 of the donors reported 250 to 300 Gb of sequence data and 95 million to 140 million unique TCR beta sequences obtained from around 170 million T cells. An early release that covered some 630 HLA-typed donors contained approximately 300 gigabases of sequencing data and tens of millions of unique TCR sequences. Of the 300 to 500 genotyped donors, roughly 76% were placed in the genetic ancestry cluster associated with self-reported Caucasian donors. The study aimed to test whether signatures of past pathogen exposure could be identified by cataloging public T cell receptors. The T cell repertoires of some 670 subjects were profiled by immunosequencing and related to cytomegalovirus serostatus. Along with the roughly 670-subject first cohort, a separate validation cohort of over a hundred different subjects was used. To predict cytomegalovirus infection status, the study combined high-throughput TCR immunosequencing, statistical association of individual TCRs with disease status, and machine learning. To study patterns of TCR occurrence, a later analysis re-analyzed previously published TCR beta repertoires from around 700 donors and added high-resolution HLA genotyping. The later analysis used no new phenotypic data to find candidate immune exposures, relying instead on TCR beta sequences and their occurrence across donors. An earlier analysis of around 580 of the donors used high-throughput TCR beta sequencing to judge whether each TCR beta V gene segment behaved as functional or pseudogenic. Donor age, sex, ethnicity and CMV serostatus were compiled alongside the repertoire data. A later genetic analysis used genome-wide SNP genotypes for about 65% of the 666 donors, treating that subset as a discovery cohort. All discovery cohort repertoires had been generated on a single sequencing platform. HLA typing covered class I and class II loci at four-digit resolution. Typing coverage varied by locus: roughly 629-630 donors for A, B, C, DRB1 and DQB1; approximately 520 for DQA1; over 600 for DPA1; about 450 for DPB1. A few DR-DQ haplotypes were treated as single units for association and clustering because of strong linkage in the cohort. Across 300 to 400 genotyped donors of the cohort, an average of about 240,000 unique TCR beta nucleotide sequences per donor were sequenced, and roughly 20% of those sequences were non-productive. What the research found in general, with its limitations: Most TCR sequences were seen in very few donors, while some public TCRs were found in many individuals. Immune exposure information for the cohort was limited to CMV serostatus. In this cohort, only TCR beta chains were sequenced, and detectable features were limited by the absence of alpha or paired-chain data. A group of highly shared sequence variants was considered likely to be a technical artifact of the sequencing pipeline. In an earlier analysis of about 600 of the donors, most TCR beta V segments appeared in productive rearrangements about 87% or about 30% of the time, broadly matching IMGT annotations. A further reported finding was that TCR beta sequences accurately predicted the HLA-A and HLA-B alleles for most subjects in the first cohort. The study gave a list of 150 to 200 TCR beta chains associated with cytomegalovirus. When HLA alleles, especially DR and DQ, strongly co-occurred, TCR associations were difficult to assign to individual alleles. V-gene and J-gene trimming of TCR beta chains was associated with a missense DCLRE1C variant in a later genetic analysis, and the association was replicated in an independent cohort. According to a later analysis, parvovirus B19, influenza, CMV and Epstein-Barr virus appeared linked to several top co-occurrence clusters. A later analysis found that TCR association rates varied across HLA loci, with DRB1 alleles showing the most associated TCRs and HLA-C alleles the fewest. A later analysis found that HLA-associated TCR beta chains were more clonally expanded and had lower generation probabilities than equally common non-associated chains. Because some donors lacked HLA typing at each locus, the association tests relied only on the typed subset. Sequencing depth was assumed to be roughly uniform across donors in the presence/absence analyses, though that assumption may not hold. Correlated functional status among segregating V segments might reflect linkage disequilibrium, but an unknown experimental factor could not be ruled out. Three of the identified cytomegalovirus-associated TCR beta chains were confirmed in vitro to be specific for cytomegalovirus antigens. The earlier analysis of nearly 600 of the donors excluded 15 to 20 rarely observed V segments, including chromosome 9 orphons, because counts were too low. According to a later analysis, most CMV-associated TCR beta chains appeared to be HLA-restricted, and the HLA associations seemed to be driven largely by CMV exposure. A later analysis associated 15,000 to 20,000 TCR beta sequences with specific HLA alleles at a false discovery rate of 0.05. The classifier was reported to diagnose cytomegalovirus status with high specificity and sensitivity in both the original cohort and the validation cohort. According to a later genetic analysis, donors in an Asian-associated ancestry cluster had fewer N-insertions in productive TCRs than the approximately 670-donor mean. According to the authors, the approach could potentially be generalized to other disease states and immunological phenotypes.

Library generation was performed with the immunoSEQ multiplex PCR assay. For the multiplex PCR, a mixture combining 60 forward primers for TCR Vbeta segments and 13 reverse primers for TCR Jbeta segments was used. A multiplex PCR assay on genomic DNA amplified the CDR3 region of rearranged TCR beta genes. The Illumina HiSeq System was used to sequence the amplified TCR beta libraries as 87-base-pair reads. For the original study's pipeline: A later analysis counted approximately 84 million unique TCR beta chains across the 600 to 850 repertoires, and 10 million to 11 million of these chains were shared by at least two donors. A nearest-neighbor algorithm error-corrected the raw reads and collapsed the reads into unique sequences, merging closely related sequences to remove PCR and sequencing errors. To assign V, D and J gene segments, CDR3 sequences were aligned to IMGT reference sequences. For a sequence to be retained, a match of at least six nucleotides was required to both a V gene segment and a J gene segment. Rearrangements were called productive when the CDR3 lacked stop codons and stayed in frame with V and J; all others were non-productive. Following IMGT convention, CDR3 was defined as the stretch from the second conserved V-encoded cysteine up to the conserved J-encoded phenylalanine. Sequences without an unambiguous match to a single V gene segment were excluded from the earlier analysis of about 640 of the donors. An earlier analysis of 587 of the donors classified V segments as functional when productive rearrangements were above 56.7% and as segregating when the standard deviation between donors was above 5%. A statistical classification framework was built to diagnose cytomegalovirus status from the catalog of TCR beta chain sequences. In a later analysis, TCR nucleotide sequences were compared against IMGT/GENE-DB human TR gene sequences so that V and J genes could be assigned. A later analysis assigned CDR3 sequences and most-parsimonious VDJ recombination scenarios with the TCRdist pipeline. A later analysis defined each TCR beta chain by its CDR3 amino acid sequence plus V-gene family, and excluded reads lacking a unique V-gene family. In a later analysis, some 600 highly shared, low-generation-probability nucleotide sequences were removed to address suspected cross-contamination and a sequencing artifact. For each public chain, a later analysis derived a clonal expansion index from normalized ranks of inferred template counts within each repertoire. Generation probabilities in a later analysis came from a VDJ recombination model fitted to out-of-frame rearrangements, and those results were checked against IGoR. Hypergeometric tests were used in a later analysis to score TCR-TCR, TCR-HLA and TCR-CMV co-occurrence, with a repertoire-size bias correction applied to the TCR pairs. A later analysis estimated false discovery rates by permuting HLA or CMV assignments 20 times. In a later analysis, co-occurring TCRs were grouped with DBSCAN, and TCRdist sequence similarity was added when clustering was performed within HLA-allele-positive subsets. Repertoires with fewer than 30,000 or more than 120,000 public chains, plus five repertoires with anomalous nucleotide sharing, were excluded from co-occurrence clustering. The immuneACCESS repertoire file appears here via TCRdb, limited to in-frame rearrangements. These files lack a portion of the clones; in checked studies, under half of the deficit traces to unresolved V genes, and the cause of the others is not known. D and trimming come from the DNA, and the V and J calls and clone size come from that table. A total of roughly 92,000 clones appear in this sample, 80% of them only once. Of the sample, 20% to 30% is held by the ten largest clones.

On this clone itself: The antigen this receptor binds is unknown. The record has no base qualities; no much larger clone is one base away.

The cohort consisted of 600 or so healthy bone marrow donors. At the time of sampling, all cohort members were nominally healthy, though unrecorded immune exposures were likely present. The donor was CMV seropositive and belonged to the group of more than 250 seropositive cohort members. Every donor gave a peripheral blood sample, and the peripheral blood mononuclear cells from that sample were used for TCR beta sequencing. The Qiagen DNeasy Blood Extraction Kit was used to extract genomic DNA from the blood cell samples. The specimen sequenced was PBMCs. The sequence was obtained from a woman in her 50s in good health and CMV-seropositive.

The nucleotide sequence is given as TGCAGCGTAGGGACACGCCCTAATGAAAAACTGTTTTTT. Its protein is CSVGTRPNEKLFF. The chain links TRBV29-1 with TRBJ1-4; a tentative D call is TRBD1 (6 bases match). Its CDR3 holds 13 amino acids, cysteine through phenylalanine. CDR3 DNA is the only sequence kept; it has 39 bases, read in frame from the first base. V is pared back by 6 bases and J by 3 bases, with 11 bases lying between the germline termini. CDR1 and CDR2 are drawn from the germline V gene: SQVTM, ANQGSEA. Joined to the reference TRBV29-1 and TRBJ1-4 proteins, this CDR3 gives the full variable domain: SAVISQKPSRDICQRGTSLTIQCQVDSQVTMMFWYRQQPGQSLTLIATANQGSEATYESGFVIDKFPISRPNLTFSTLTVSNMSPEDSSIYLCSVGTRPNEKLFFGSGTQLSVL.